This T cell receptor (beta chain) was obtained from a study of T cell responses to AZD1222 COVID-19 vaccine. Assay: immunoSEQ multiplex PCR; the TCRdb copy retains only in-frame clones and omits some. The table lists about 150,000 clones, 90% of them singletons. CDR3 size: 14 residues. The ends were cut back, 1 base at V and 5 bases at J, with 11 bases in the middle. CDR1 is MNHEY and CDR2 is SVGEGT in the germline V gene. The genes are TRBV6-2 or TRBV6-3 and TRBJ1-1, with TRBD1 as a possible D gene (6 bases). The sample was peripheral blood, taken on day 0 of AZD1222 vaccination. The sequence was collected from an adult in good health. The CDR3 reads CASSYFRGGTEAFF. The DNA of the CDR3 is TGTGCCAGCAGTTACTTCAGGGGAGGGACTGAAGCTTTCTTT.